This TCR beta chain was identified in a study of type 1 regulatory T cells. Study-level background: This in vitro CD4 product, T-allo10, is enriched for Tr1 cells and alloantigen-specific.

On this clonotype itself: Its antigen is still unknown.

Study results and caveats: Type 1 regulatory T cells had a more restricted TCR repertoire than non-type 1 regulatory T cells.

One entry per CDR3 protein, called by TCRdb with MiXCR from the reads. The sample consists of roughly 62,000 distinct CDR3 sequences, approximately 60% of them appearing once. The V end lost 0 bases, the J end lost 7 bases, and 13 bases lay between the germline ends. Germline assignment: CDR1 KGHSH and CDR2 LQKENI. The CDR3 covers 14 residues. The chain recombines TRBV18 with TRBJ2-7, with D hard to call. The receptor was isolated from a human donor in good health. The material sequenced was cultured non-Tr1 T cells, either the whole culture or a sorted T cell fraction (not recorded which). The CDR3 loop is CASSPPDATWEQYF. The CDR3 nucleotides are TGTGCCAGCTCACCACCAGACGCCACCTGGGAGCAGTACTTC.